What follows is one T cell receptor (beta chain) and its context. Its antigen is currently unknown. One end of the junction is discordant with germline, which a read error may explain. This CDR3 has 14 amino acids. From germline, CDR1 is MNHEY and CDR2 SMNVEV (reference sequence). Clones were read by immunoSEQ multiplex PCR, and TCRdb kept only the in-frame ones, dropping some. The sample includes about 14,000 clones, over 80% of them seen just once. Regarding time point: recipient sample about 28 days before transplant, after cytoreduction. This sample is part of a study of T cell clonotyping in hematopoietic cell transplantation. About the research overall: Recipients' pretransplant samples followed cytoreduction. Notes on the study in general: Graft donor and pretransplant recipient Inverse Simpson Index values predicted broader posttransplant TCR diversity. At the given depth, recipient repertoires were over 97% de novo clonotypes.

V and J are TRBV27 and TRBJ2-5, with D possibly being TRBD2 (5 bases). The receptor was derived from a man aged 55-75 years with acute myeloid leukemia. Some clones in this sample may be carry-over from other donors' samples. Here the sequenced sample was peripheral blood mononuclear cells, taken before stem cell transplant. In nucleotides, the CDR3 is TGTGCCAGCAGCCAATCCCTGTCGCGGGTGGGCCGGGACTTC. Its translation is CASSQSLSRVGRDF.